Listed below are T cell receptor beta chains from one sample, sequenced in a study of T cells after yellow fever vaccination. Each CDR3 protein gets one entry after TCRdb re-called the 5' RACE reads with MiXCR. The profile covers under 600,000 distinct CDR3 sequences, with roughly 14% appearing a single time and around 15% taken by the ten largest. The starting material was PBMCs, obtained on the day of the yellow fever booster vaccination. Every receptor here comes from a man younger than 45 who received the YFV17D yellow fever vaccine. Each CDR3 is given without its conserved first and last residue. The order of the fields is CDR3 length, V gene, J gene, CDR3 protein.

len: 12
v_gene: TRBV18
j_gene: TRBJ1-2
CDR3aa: ASSPPQGGRGYT

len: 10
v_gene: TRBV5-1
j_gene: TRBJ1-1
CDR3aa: ASSVQGTEAF

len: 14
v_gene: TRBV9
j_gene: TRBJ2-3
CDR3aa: ASSALGALSADTQY

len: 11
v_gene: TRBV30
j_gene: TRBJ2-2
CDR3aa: AWSASATGELF

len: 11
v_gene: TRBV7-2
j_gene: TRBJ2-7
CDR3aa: ASSSRGAYEQY

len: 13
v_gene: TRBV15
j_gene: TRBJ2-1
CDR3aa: ANRRGESSYNEQF

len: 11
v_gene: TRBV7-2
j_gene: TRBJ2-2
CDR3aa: ASRVTNTGELF

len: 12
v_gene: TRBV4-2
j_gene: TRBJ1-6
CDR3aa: ASSQDRDNSPLH

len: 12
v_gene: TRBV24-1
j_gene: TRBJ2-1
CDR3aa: ATSRLAGFNEQF

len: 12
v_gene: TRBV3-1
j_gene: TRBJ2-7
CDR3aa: ASSHSGAVYEQY

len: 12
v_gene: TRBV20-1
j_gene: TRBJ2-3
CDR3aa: SATDRVGTDTQY

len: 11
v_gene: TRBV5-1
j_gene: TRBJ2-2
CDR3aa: ASNLARSGELF

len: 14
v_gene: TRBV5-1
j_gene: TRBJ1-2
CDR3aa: ASSHDPGTANYGYT

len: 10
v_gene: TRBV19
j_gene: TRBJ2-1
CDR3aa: ASRAGIDEQF

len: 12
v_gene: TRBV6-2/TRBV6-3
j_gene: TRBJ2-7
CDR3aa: ASSSLAGGYEQY

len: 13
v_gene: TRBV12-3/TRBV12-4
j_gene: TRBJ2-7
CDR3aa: ASSLEGLAGYEQY

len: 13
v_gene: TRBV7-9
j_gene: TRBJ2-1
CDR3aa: ASSLAPFALDEQF

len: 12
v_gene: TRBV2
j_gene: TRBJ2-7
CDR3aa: ASRETRLSYEQY

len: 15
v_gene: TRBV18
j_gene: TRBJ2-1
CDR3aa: ASSPPGTTSSYNEQF

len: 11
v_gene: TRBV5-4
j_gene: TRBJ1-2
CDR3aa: ASRDGTNYGYT

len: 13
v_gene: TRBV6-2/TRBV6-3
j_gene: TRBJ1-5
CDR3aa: ASSLDRVSNQPQH

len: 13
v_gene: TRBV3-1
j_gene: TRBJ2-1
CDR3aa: ASSQELAVNNEQF

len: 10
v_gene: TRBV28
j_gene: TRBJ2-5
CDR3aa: ATLQGTETQY

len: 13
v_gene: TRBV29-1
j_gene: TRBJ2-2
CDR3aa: SGKGTLSETGELF

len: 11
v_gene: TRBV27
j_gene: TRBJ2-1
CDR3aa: ASSWTRDNEQF

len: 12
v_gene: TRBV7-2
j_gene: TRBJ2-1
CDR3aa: ASSRSYGGGEQF

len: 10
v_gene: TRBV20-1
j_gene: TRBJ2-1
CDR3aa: SAKQGYAEQF

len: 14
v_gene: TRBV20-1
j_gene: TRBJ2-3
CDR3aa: SAPDSGRAEADTQY